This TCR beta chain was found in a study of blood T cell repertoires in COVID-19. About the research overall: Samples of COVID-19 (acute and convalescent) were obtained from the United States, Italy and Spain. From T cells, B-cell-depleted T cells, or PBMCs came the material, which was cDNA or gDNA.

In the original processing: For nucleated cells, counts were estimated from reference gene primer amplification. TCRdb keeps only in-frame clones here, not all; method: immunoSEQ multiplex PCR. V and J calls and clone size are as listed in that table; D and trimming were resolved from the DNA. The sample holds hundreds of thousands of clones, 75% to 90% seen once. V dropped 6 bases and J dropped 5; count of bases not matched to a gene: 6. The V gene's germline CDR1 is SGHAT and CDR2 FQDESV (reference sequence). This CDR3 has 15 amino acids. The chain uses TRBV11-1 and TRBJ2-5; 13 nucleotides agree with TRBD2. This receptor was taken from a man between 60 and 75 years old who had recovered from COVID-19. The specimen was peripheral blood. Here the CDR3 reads CASRRTSGSGETQYF. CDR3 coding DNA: TGTGCCAGCAGACGGACTAGCGGGAGTGGGGAGACCCAGTACTTC.